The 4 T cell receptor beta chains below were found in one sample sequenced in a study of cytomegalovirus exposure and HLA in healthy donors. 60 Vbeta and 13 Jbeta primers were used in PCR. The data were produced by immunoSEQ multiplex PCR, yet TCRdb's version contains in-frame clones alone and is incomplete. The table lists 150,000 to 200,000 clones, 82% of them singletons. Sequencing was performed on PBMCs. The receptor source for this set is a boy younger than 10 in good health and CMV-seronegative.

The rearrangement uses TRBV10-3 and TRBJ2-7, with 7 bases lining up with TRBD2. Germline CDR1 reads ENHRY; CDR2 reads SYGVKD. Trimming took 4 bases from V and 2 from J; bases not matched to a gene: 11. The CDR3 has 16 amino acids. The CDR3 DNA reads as TGTGCCATCAGTGGATCGGGCCGGGGGGATACCTACGAGCAGTACTTC. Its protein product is CAISGSGRGDTYEQYF.

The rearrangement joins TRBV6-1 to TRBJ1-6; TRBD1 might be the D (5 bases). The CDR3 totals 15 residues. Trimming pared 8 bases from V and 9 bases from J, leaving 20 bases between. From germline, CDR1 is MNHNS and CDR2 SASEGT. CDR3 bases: TGTGCCAGCTCCGGAACAGGCCAATTCGGTTCACCCCTCCACTTT. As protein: CASSGTGQFGSPLHF.

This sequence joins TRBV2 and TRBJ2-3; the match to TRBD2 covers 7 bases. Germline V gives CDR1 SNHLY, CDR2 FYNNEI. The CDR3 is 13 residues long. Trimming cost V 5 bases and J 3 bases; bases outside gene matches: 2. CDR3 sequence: CASSRGETDTQYF. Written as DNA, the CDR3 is TGTGCCAGCAGTCGGGGGGAAACAGATACGCAGTATTTT.

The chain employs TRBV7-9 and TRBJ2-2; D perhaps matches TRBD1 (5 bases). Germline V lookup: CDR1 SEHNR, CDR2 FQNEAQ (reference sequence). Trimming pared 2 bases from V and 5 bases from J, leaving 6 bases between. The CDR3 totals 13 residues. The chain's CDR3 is CASSLQGTGELFF. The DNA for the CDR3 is TGTGCCAGCAGCTTACAGGGTACCGGGGAGCTGTTTTTT.